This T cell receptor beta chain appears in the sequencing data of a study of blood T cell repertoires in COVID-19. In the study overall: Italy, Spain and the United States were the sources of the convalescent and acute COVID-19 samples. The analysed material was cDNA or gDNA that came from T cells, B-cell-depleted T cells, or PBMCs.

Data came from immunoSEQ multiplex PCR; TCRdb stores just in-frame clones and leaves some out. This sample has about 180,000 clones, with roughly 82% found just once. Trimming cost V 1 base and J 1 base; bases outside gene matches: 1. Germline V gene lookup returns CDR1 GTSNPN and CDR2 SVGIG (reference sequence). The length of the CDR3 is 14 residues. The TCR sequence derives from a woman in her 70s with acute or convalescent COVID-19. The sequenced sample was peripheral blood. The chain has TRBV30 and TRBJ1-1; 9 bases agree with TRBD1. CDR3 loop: CAWSGGQGNTEAFF. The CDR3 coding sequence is TGTGCCTGGAGTGGGGGACAGGGGAACACTGAAGCTTTCTTT.